The 29 T cell receptor beta chains presented below share a single source sample, sequenced in a study of shared clonotypes between healthy human individuals. Clones were read by immunoSEQ multiplex PCR, and TCRdb kept only the in-frame ones, dropping some. Among 2 million to 2.5 million clones listed, approximately 93% were seen once. Input material: naive CD4+ T cells from PBMCs. Sample subset: CD45RA+ positively selected. These receptors came from a man younger than 35 in good health. Some clones in this sample may be carry-over from other donors' samples.

The sample holds one count of this clone. The CDR3 DNA reads as TGTGCCATCAGTGGGACTAGCGGTGAAGAGACCCAGTACTTC. This codes for CAISGTSGEETQYF. The chain employs TRBV10-3 and TRBJ2-5, with TRBD2 identical over 10 bases. V lost 4 bases and J lost 3; bases outside the gene matches: 2. Looked up from germline, CDR1 is ENHRY and CDR2 is SYGVKD. The CDR3 totals 14 residues.

This clone came up once. The gene calls are TRBV5-1 and TRBJ2-7; 7 bases match TRBD2. The V and J ends lost 1 base and 7 bases, in that order; junction bases with no gene match: 2. The CDR3 sequence is 12 residues long. Per germline, CDR1 SGHRS and CDR2 YFSETQ. The DNA of the CDR3 is TGCGCCAGCAGCTTGCCCGGGGGGGAGCAGTACTTC. It encodes CASSLPGGEQYF.

The rearrangement links TRBV10-3 to TRBJ2-2; TRBD1 aligns across 8 bases. The trim removed 4 bases at V and 3 bases at J, leaving 7 bases unmatched. Germline CDR1 ENHRY, CDR2 SYGVKD. The CDR3 totals 16 residues. The CDR3 region has the DNA TGTGCCATCAGTGCGCGATACAGGGGGGACACCGGGGAGCTGTTTTTT. This encodes CAISARYRGDTGELFF.

The genes are TRBV10-1 and TRBJ2-3; 7 bases line up with TRBD2. The CDR3 spans 16 residues. The J segment lost 0 bases and the V segment lost 2 bases, leaving 5 bases of the junction unmatched. Germline V gene sequence: CDR1 WNHNN, CDR2 SYGVQD (reference sequence). The CDR3 coding sequence is TGCGCCAGCAGTGAGAAGAGCGGGGTTAGCACAGATACGCAGTATTTT. Protein product: CASSEKSGVSTDTQYF.

V and J are TRBV7-2 and TRBJ2-5, with 8 bases lining up with TRBD2. Trimming removed 2 bases from V and 5 bases from J; junction bases left unmatched: 7. The CDR3 length is 15 residues. The germline V gene has CDR1 SGHTA and CDR2 FQGNSA. The CDR3: CASSLRGAGGETQYF. The CDR3 DNA reads TGTGCCAGCAGCTTAAGGGGGGCGGGAGGTGAGACCCAGTACTTC.

This rearrangement joins TRBV11-3 to TRBJ2-1; D call uncertain. This CDR3 is built from 15 residues. Germline CDR1 reads SGHNT; CDR2 reads YENEEA. V shed 1 base and J shed 8 bases, with 15 bases lying between them. CDR3 DNA sequence: TGTGCCAGCAGCTTAGGGCTTAGACGGAGTGATGAGCAGTTCTTC. Its translation is CASSLGLRRSDEQFF.

This clone has only one observation. This chain uses TRBV7-3 with TRBJ2-3; TRBD2 is a possible D gene (5 bases). The length of the CDR3 is 17 residues. V was cut by 5 bases and J by 1 base, with 19 bases left in between. CDR1 SGHTA and CDR2 FQGTGA come from the germline V gene. For the CDR3, the DNA is TGTGCCAGCAGCCGTAGTGGAGAGGGCCGGGGCACAGATACGCAGTATTTT. It translates to CASSRSGEGRGTDTQYF.

This rearrangement joins TRBV7-9 to TRBJ2-7; 11 bases map to TRBD1. Germline-derived CDR1 and CDR2 are SEHNR and FQNEAQ (reference sequence). The CDR3 is 14 residues long. J lost 2 bases, V lost 5 bases, and 2 bases had no gene match. CDR3: CASSRTGGPYEQYF. In nucleotides, the CDR3 is TGTGCCAGCAGCCGGACAGGGGGCCCCTACGAGCAGTACTTC.

This clone occurred once. The V gene is TRBV5-1, the J gene TRBJ2-3; D uncertain. Germline CDR1 reads SGHRS; CDR2 reads YFSETQ. This CDR3 region has 16 residues. The V end was cut by 0 bases, the J end by 2 bases, with 13 bases between. The CDR3 DNA follows: TGCGCCAGCAGCTTGGGAGAGAGTGTTCCCACAGATACGCAGTATTTT. Translation gives CASSLGESVPTDTQYF.

This chain uses TRBV7-2 with TRBJ1-2, with D uncertain. Germline values: CDR1 SGHTA, CDR2 FQGNSA. V was shortened by 2 bases and J by 7 bases, with 17 bases between the two germline ends. This CDR3 comprises 15 residues. In DNA form, the CDR3 reads TGTGCCAGCAGCTTACGGTTCCTCAGTCCTGGTGGCTACACCTTC. It encodes CASSLRFLSPGGYTF.

The chain employs TRBV5-1 and TRBJ2-7, with 11 bases that match TRBD2. V dropped 2 bases and J dropped 6; count of bases not matched to a gene: 10. The V gene's germline CDR1 is SGHRS and CDR2 YFSETQ. CDR3 length: 16 amino acids. The CDR3 spells CASSLAATSGSTEQYF. The CDR3 region has the DNA TGCGCCAGCAGCTTAGCCGCTACTAGCGGGAGTACCGAGCAGTACTTC.

The count of this clone is one. The J gene is TRBJ1-1, the V gene TRBV28; 8 nucleotides agree with TRBD1. The V gene's germline CDR1 is MDHEN and CDR2 SYDVKM. The CDR3 runs to 14 residues. The V gene end was trimmed by 6 bases and the J gene end by 6 bases; junction bases not matched to a gene: 9. The CDR3 region is CASRSQGVRAEAFF. The CDR3 DNA is TGTGCCAGCAGGTCACAGGGGGTGAGGGCTGAAGCTTTCTTT.

This clone was counted once. Within the sample, other DNA sequences also encode this same CDR3. The chain uses TRBV5-1 and TRBJ1-2; possible D gene TRBD1, 5 bases. The V and J ends lost 1 base and 4 bases respectively, with 11 bases between them. The CDR3 has 14 amino acids. Germline V gene data show CDR1 as SGHRS and CDR2 as YFSETQ. For the CDR3, the DNA is TGCGCCAGCAGCTTGCAGGGCTCGGGCTATGGCTACACCTTC. As protein: CASSLQGSGYGYTF.

The CDR3 loop reads CASGETIGATKQYF. The CDR3 coding sequence is TGCGCCAGCGGGGAAACGATTGGGGCAACTAAGCAGTACTTC. The chain recombines TRBV5-1 with TRBJ2-7, with TRBD1 as a possible D gene (5 bases). V shed 7 bases and J shed 8 bases, with 22 bases lying between them. CDR1 SGHRS and CDR2 YFSETQ come from the germline V gene. The CDR3 totals 14 residues.

J is TRBJ1-1 and V is TRBV11-2; D not resolved. The CDR3 is 12 amino acids. Trimming stripped 0 bases from V and 10 bases from J, with 9 bases between. Germline V gives CDR1 SGHAT, CDR2 FQNNGV. The CDR3, as DNA: TGTGCCAGCAGCTTAGAAAGGGCAGGAGCTTTCTTT. Its protein is CASSLERAGAFF.

The genes are TRBV15 and TRBJ1-2; D is perhaps TRBD1 (6 bases). Germline CDR1 reads LNHNV; CDR2 reads YYDKDF (reference sequence). The CDR3 loop spans 15 amino acids. Trimming took off 0 bases at V and 5 bases at J, with 13 bases between the two ends. For the CDR3, the DNA is TGTGCCACCAGCAGAGATACGGGGGCCGGGTATGGCTACACCTTC. Its protein is CATSRDTGAGYGYTF.

In nucleotides, the CDR3 is TGCGCCAGCAGCCAATACGTACAGGGGGATCTCACTGAAGCTTTCTTT. This codes for CASSQYVQGDLTEAFF. The gene calls are TRBV4-1 and TRBJ1-1; 8 nucleotides match TRBD1. Germline-derived CDR1 and CDR2 are MGHRA and YSYEKL. The trim removed 2 bases at V and 4 bases at J, leaving 9 bases unmatched. The CDR3 loop spans 16 amino acids.

The rearrangement uses TRBV7-2 and TRBJ2-2; a weak D match, TRBD2 (6 bases). This CDR3 is 14 amino acids long. The germline CDR1 and CDR2 sequences are SGHTA and FQGNSA. The V end lost 4 bases, the J end lost 0 bases, and 6 bases lay between the germline ends. CDR3 nucleotides: TGTGCCAGCAGCTGGGACTCGAACACCGGGGAGCTGTTTTTT. Protein product: CASSWDSNTGELFF. The whole variable domain, remainder taken from reference TRBV7-2 and TRBJ2-2, is GAGVSQSPSNKVTEKGKDVELRCDPISGHTALYWYRQSLGQGLEFLIYFQGNSAPDKSGLPSDRFSAERTGGSVSTLTIQRTQQEDSAVYLCASSWDSNTGELFFGEGSRLTVL.

The chain is built from TRBV7-9 and TRBJ2-2; 13 bases fit TRBD2. Germline CDR1 is SEHNR and CDR2 is FQNEAQ (reference sequence). Trimming at V came to 5 bases and at J to 5 bases, leaving 11 bases not matched to a gene. This CDR3 has 18 residues. The CDR3 region is CASSQQTSGRPGTGELFF. CDR3 coding DNA: TGTGCCAGCAGCCAACAGACTAGCGGGAGGCCGGGGACCGGGGAGCTGTTTTTT.

The V gene is TRBV10-2, the J gene TRBJ2-5; TRBD2 matches at 11 bases. The trim removed 6 bases at V and 5 bases at J, leaving 11 bases unmatched. This CDR3 has 16 amino acids. The germline V gene has CDR1 WSHSY and CDR2 SAAADI. The CDR3 reads CASRGVAGGPGETQYF. The CDR3 nucleotides read TGCGCCAGCAGGGGGGTAGCGGGAGGGCCGGGCGAGACCCAGTACTTC.

The V and J genes are TRBV7-8 and TRBJ1-5; D is undetermined. The V end was cut by 1 base, the J end by 5 bases, with 6 bases between. The CDR3 length is 13 residues. Germline CDR1 and CDR2: SGHVS and FQNEAQ. Here the CDR3 DNA reads TGTGCCAGCAGCTTAGACGGACATCAGCCCCAGCATTTT. It codes for CASSLDGHQPQHF.

Here the CDR3 DNA reads TGTGCCACGGAGGGGGGGACCCCGGGAGGCTACACCTTC. Protein product: CATEGGTPGGYTF. This chain connects TRBV25-1 to TRBJ1-2; tentatively, D is TRBD1 (6 bases). Trimming cost V 10 bases and J 8 bases, with 20 bases left between them. In germline, CDR1 is MGHDK, CDR2 SYGVNS. The CDR3 extends over 13 amino acids.

J is TRBJ2-1 and V is TRBV5-6; D is unresolved. Deletions cut 0 bases from V and 0 bases from J, with 7 bases between. The germline V gene encodes CDR1 SGHDT and CDR2 YYEEEE. The CDR3 covers 15 residues. DNA for the CDR3: TGTGCCAGCAGCTTGGGACCCCCCTCCTACAATGAGCAGTTCTTC. Its protein product is CASSLGPPSYNEQFF.

The chain joins TRBV11-2 to TRBJ1-1; tentative D call: TRBD1 (5 bases). Trimming left V 1 base short and J 1 base short, with 10 bases between. This CDR3 is built from 15 residues. Germline lookup yields CDR1 SGHAT and CDR2 FQNNGV. In DNA form, the CDR3 reads TGTGCCAGCAGCTTAGGGTCCAGGGCGAACACTGAAGCTTTCTTT. Amino acids: CASSLGSRANTEAFF. The full variable domain, rest sourced from reference TRBV11-2 and TRBJ1-1, is EAGVAQSPRYKIIEKRQSVAFWCNPISGHATLYWYQQILGQGPKLLIQFQNNGVVDDSQLPKDRFSAERLKGVDSTLKIQPAKLEDSAVYLCASSLGSRANTEAFFGQGTRLTVV.

The sample holds one count of this clone. The chain couples TRBV28 to TRBJ2-1; 8 nucleotides match TRBD1. Per the germline V gene, CDR1 is MDHEN and CDR2 is SYDVKM. The CDR3 runs to 15 residues. V was pared by 6 bases and J by 7 bases, with 11 bases of the junction left unmatched. CDR3 region: CASRPRGRPFNEQFF. The CDR3 region has the DNA TGTGCCAGCAGACCCAGGGGGCGGCCCTTTAATGAGCAGTTCTTC.

The chain is built from TRBV5-1 and TRBJ2-7; D is unclear. The ends were cut back, 0 bases at V and 5 bases at J, with 9 bases in the middle. CDR1 is SGHRS and CDR2 is YFSETQ in the germline V gene. This CDR3 is 13 amino acids long. For the CDR3, the DNA is TGCGCCAGCAGCTTGGGTGGGATGAACGAGCAGTACTTC. As protein: CASSLGGMNEQYF.

Points on this clone: The same CDR3 is also encoded by other DNA sequences in this sample. The chain combines TRBV6-1 with TRBJ2-7; 8 positions agree with TRBD1. The junction had 8 bases not matched to a gene; V was cut back by 4 bases and J by 0 bases. Germline CDR1 reads MNHNS; CDR2 reads SASEGT. The CDR3 covers 16 residues. The CDR3 bases are TGTGCCAGCAGTGTCCAATGGGACAGGAGCTCCTACGAGCAGTACTTC. Its protein is CASSVQWDRSSYEQYF.

As regards this clone: At the DNA level, this CDR3 is encoded by other sequences in the same sample as well. The chain recombines TRBV28 with TRBJ1-3; no firm D call. Trimming pared 5 bases from V and 2 bases from J, leaving 7 bases between. CDR1 is MDHEN and CDR2 is SYDVKM in the germline V gene. This CDR3 region has 13 residues. The CDR3 sequence: CASSPPPGNTIYF. The CDR3 coding sequence is TGTGCCAGCAGTCCCCCGCCTGGAAACACCATATATTTT.

V usage is TRBV7-8 and J usage is TRBJ1-5, with D possibly being TRBD1 (5 bases). Germline V CDR1 and CDR2: SGHVS, FQNEAQ. The CDR3 loop spans 18 amino acids. V was clipped by 2 bases and J by 2 bases, with 19 bases between them. CDR3 DNA: TGTGCCAGCAGCTTATTCGGGCAGGGAGGTGGTGGCAATCAGCCCCAGCATTTT. Its protein product is CASSLFGQGGGGNQPQHF.